Below are 18 T cell receptor beta chains sequenced from a single sample in a study of blood T cell repertoires in COVID-19. Sequencing was performed with immunoSEQ multiplex PCR; in TCRdb, only in-frame clones are kept and a portion is missing. The data hold 150,000 to 200,000 clones, with approximately 82% observed a single time. The source material was peripheral blood. Source of these receptors: a human donor with acute or convalescent COVID-19. The donor label of this sample is uncertain.

The gene calls are TRBV11-2 and TRBJ2-4, with D maybe TRBD2 (7 bases). V was cut by 0 bases and J by 7 bases, with 13 bases left in between. There are 15 residues in the CDR3. Germline V gene lookup returns CDR1 SGHAT and CDR2 FQNNGV. CDR3: CASSLDGRGGNIQYF. The CDR3 nucleotides are TGTGCCAGCAGCTTAGATGGCAGGGGAGGGAACATTCAGTACTTC.

The chain has TRBV6-5 and TRBJ2-7; the match to TRBD1 covers 8 bases. Unmatched junction bases numbered 8, after V lost 6 bases and J lost 10 bases. CDR1 MNHEY and CDR2 SVGAGI come from the germline V gene. The CDR3 is 12 residues long. The CDR3 spells CASRGTDRGQYF. CDR3 bases: TGTGCCAGCAGGGGGACAGACAGGGGTCAGTACTTC.

This clone was recorded only once. CDR3 nucleotides: TGTGCCAGCAACGCACTAGCTCTCTCCTACAATGAGCAGTTCTTC. This codes for CASNALALSYNEQFF. The chain links TRBV7-2 to TRBJ2-1, with D perhaps matching TRBD2 (6 bases). CDR3 length: 15 residues. Germline V CDR1 and CDR2: SGHTA, FQGNSA. V gave up 7 bases and J gave up 0 bases, with 13 bases separating them. Variable domain in full (rest from reference TRBV7-2 and TRBJ2-1): GAGVSQSPSNKVTEKGKDVELRCDPISGHTALYWYRQSLGQGLEFLIYFQGNSAPDKSGLPSDRFSAERTGGSVSTLTIQRTQQEDSAVYLCASNALALSYNEQFFGPGTRLTVL.

V usage is TRBV9 and J usage is TRBJ1-5; 11 bases are shared with TRBD1. Germline values: CDR1 SGDLS, CDR2 YYNGEE. The CDR3 length is 16 residues. The trim removed 3 bases at V and 6 bases at J, leaving 8 bases unmatched. The CDR3 loop is CASSAEDRGHSQPQHF. CDR3 bases: TGTGCCAGCAGCGCTGAGGACAGGGGGCATAGTCAGCCCCAGCATTTT.

This sequence joins TRBV28 and TRBJ1-5; a possible D gene is TRBD1 (5 bases). Germline CDR1 MDHEN, CDR2 SYDVKM. The CDR3 loop spans 15 amino acids. Trimming pared 4 bases from V and 2 bases from J, leaving 12 bases between. The CDR3 spells CASSWRGTGNQPQHF. The DNA for the CDR3 is TGTGCCAGCAGTTGGCGGGGGACGGGCAATCAGCCCCAGCATTTT.

The V call is TRBV19, the J call TRBJ1-2; D is perhaps TRBD1 (5 bases). Germline CDR1 is LNHDA and CDR2 is SQIVND (reference sequence). V was trimmed by 1 base and J by 2 bases, leaving 8 bases between them. This CDR3 comprises 14 residues. The CDR3 sequence: CASSIVRGNYGYTF. CDR3 DNA: TGTGCCAGTAGTATAGTCCGGGGGAACTATGGCTACACCTTC.

This clone was seen more than once but under ten times. V usage is TRBV7-2 and J usage is TRBJ1-4; possibly TRBD1 for D (6 bases). CDR1 and CDR2 (germline): SGHTA, FQGNSA. The CDR3 contains 16 residues. With 4 bases removed from V and 0 bases from J, the gap between germline ends came to 12 bases. The DNA for the CDR3 is TGTGCCAGCAGCTCCAGGGGAAGAGCAACTAATGAAAAACTGTTTTTT. Translated: CASSSRGRATNEKLFF.

The chain is built from TRBV19 and TRBJ1-6, with TRBD1 as a possible D gene (6 bases). The CDR3 is made up of 13 amino acids. V lost 6 bases and J 4 bases, leaving 7 bases between the germline ends. Germline loops: CDR1 LNHDA, CDR2 SQIVND (reference sequence). CDR3 amino acids: CASRTGYNSPLHF. Here the CDR3 DNA reads TGTGCCAGTAGGACAGGATATAATTCACCCCTCCACTTT.

The count of this clone is one. The genes are TRBV11-1 and TRBJ2-7; TRBD1 matches at 7 bases. Germline V lookup: CDR1 SGHAT, CDR2 FQDESV (reference sequence). V shed 5 bases and J 4 bases; nucleotides not matched to a gene: 2. This CDR3 has 12 amino acids. The DNA for the CDR3 is TGTGCCAGCAGCATGACAGGGTACGAGCAGTACTTC. It is translated as CASSMTGYEQYF. The full variable domain, its missing parts supplied by reference TRBV11-1 and TRBJ2-7, is EAEVAQSPRYKITEKSQAVAFWCDPISGHATLYWYRQILGQGPELLVQFQDESVVDDSQLPKDRFSAERLKGVDSTLKIQPAELGDSAMYLCASSMTGYEQYFGPGTRLTVT.

The rearrangement uses TRBV19 and TRBJ2-7; 8 positions agree with TRBD1. The J segment lost 6 bases and the V segment lost 3 bases, leaving 4 bases of the junction unmatched. The germline CDR1 and CDR2 sequences are LNHDA and SQIVND (reference sequence). This CDR3 spans 13 amino acids. CDR3 bases: TGTGCCAGTAGTATTCCAGGGGGCATCGAGCAGTACTTC. It translates to CASSIPGGIEQYF. Variable domain in full (rest from reference TRBV19 and TRBJ2-7): DGGITQSPKYLFRKEGQNVTLSCEQNLNHDAMYWYRQDPGQGLRLIYYSQIVNDFQKGDIAEGYSVSREKKESFPLTVTSAQKNPTAFYLCASSIPGGIEQYFGPGTRLTVT.

The rearrangement links TRBV19 to TRBJ2-7; TRBD2 matches 7 bases. This CDR3 has 14 residues. Germline V gene sequence: CDR1 LNHDA, CDR2 SQIVND (reference sequence). V dropped 4 bases and J dropped 4; count of bases not matched to a gene: 7. CDR3 residues: CASSKSSGVYEQYF. DNA for the CDR3: TGTGCCAGTAGTAAGAGCAGCGGGGTTTACGAGCAGTACTTC. Full variable domain (missing parts from reference TRBV19 and TRBJ2-7): DGGITQSPKYLFRKEGQNVTLSCEQNLNHDAMYWYRQDPGQGLRLIYYSQIVNDFQKGDIAEGYSVSREKKESFPLTVTSAQKNPTAFYLCASSKSSGVYEQYFGPGTRLTVT.

The rearrangement joins TRBV11-2 to TRBJ1-4; D unclear. The germline CDR1 and CDR2 sequences are SGHAT and FQNNGV. The CDR3 length is 15 residues. V lost 2 bases and J lost 0, with 7 bases in between. The CDR3 nucleotides read TGTGCCAGCAGCTTAATCACACCAACTAATGAAAAACTGTTTTTT. It specifies CASSLITPTNEKLFF.

V gene TRBV24-1 combines with J gene TRBJ2-5; the match to TRBD1 covers 8 bases. Germline CDR1 and CDR2: KGHDR and SFDVKD. This CDR3 is built from 15 residues. V was clipped by 5 bases and J by 5 bases; unmatched bases: 9. CDR3 sequence reads: CATSGGQGIGETQYF. In DNA, the CDR3 is TGTGCCACCAGTGGAGGACAGGGAATCGGCGAGACCCAGTACTTC.

The chain recombines TRBV6-5 with TRBJ2-7, with 8 positions matching TRBD1. The CDR3 has 15 amino acids. Losses at the gene ends were 6 bases for V and 2 bases for J; bases not matched to a gene: 9. Germline CDR1 MNHEY, CDR2 SVGAGI. Here the CDR3 reads CASRPYGQGAYEQYF. The CDR3 DNA sequence: TGTGCCAGCAGACCTTACGGACAGGGCGCCTACGAGCAGTACTTC.

This rearrangement joins TRBV2 to TRBJ2-5; TRBD1 matches at 11 bases. V trimming: 4 bases; J trimming: 5 bases; junction bases outside the gene matches: 6. Germline CDR1 is SNHLY and CDR2 is FYNNEI. This CDR3 region has 15 residues. CDR3 coding DNA: TGTGCCAGCAGTGCGGACAGGGGGCTTGGGGAGACCCAGTACTTC. This gives the protein CASSADRGLGETQYF.

This clone was counted once. The rearrangement links TRBV15 to TRBJ1-5; D unclear. The germline CDR1 and CDR2 sequences are LNHNV and YYDKDF (reference sequence). V was cut by 1 base and J by 2 bases, with 15 bases left in between. CDR3 length: 17 residues. DNA of the CDR3: TGTGCCACCAGCAGAGGGTTCACGGGGTTAGGCAATCAGCCCCAGCATTTT. Translating it yields CATSRGFTGLGNQPQHF.

This clone was seen a handful of times. The J gene is TRBJ2-7, the V gene TRBV5-1; 7 nucleotides agree with TRBD2. The length of the CDR3 is 21 residues. Looked up from germline, CDR1 is SGHRS and CDR2 is YFSETQ. Losses at the gene ends were 5 bases for V and 1 base for J; bases not matched to a gene: 27. As DNA, the CDR3 is TGCGCCAGCAGTATCCCCCGGAGGGAATGGGGAGGGTCGAAGGAATCCTACGAGCAGTACTTC. Translating gives CASSIPRREWGGSKESYEQYF. The complete variable domain, with remaining parts taken from reference TRBV5-1 and TRBJ2-7, reads KAGVTQTPRYLIKTRGQQVTLSCSPISGHRSVSWYQQTPGQGLQFLFEYFSETQRNKGNFPGRFSGRQFSNSRSEMNVSTLELGDSALYLCASSIPRREWGGSKESYEQYFGPGTRLTVT.

V gene TRBV9 combines with J gene TRBJ2-3, with 11 bases lining up with TRBD2. Germline V CDR1 and CDR2: SGDLS, YYNGEE. This CDR3 has 16 residues. With 4 bases clipped from V and 6 bases from J, the junction kept 10 bases outside the gene matches. This chain's CDR3 is CASSLRLAGRADTQYF. DNA of the CDR3: TGTGCCAGCAGCCTCCGACTAGCGGGAAGGGCGGATACGCAGTATTTT. The whole variable domain, filled in from reference TRBV9 and TRBJ2-3, reads DSGVTQTPKHLITATGQRVTLRCSPRSGDLSVYWYQQSLDQGLQFLIQYYNGEERAKGNILERFSAQQFPDLHSELNLSSLELGDSALYFCASSLRLAGRADTQYFGPGTRLTVL.